This paragraph covers one T cell receptor beta chain sequence. The data derive from a study of blood T cell repertoires in COVID-19. V was pared by 8 bases and J by 1 base, with 14 bases between. Germline CDR1 reads MNHEY; CDR2 reads SVGAGI. The CDR3 runs to 14 residues. As originally analysed: Reference gene primers were amplified, and this amplification served to estimate nucleated cell counts. Data came from immunoSEQ multiplex PCR; TCRdb stores just in-frame clones and leaves some out. V and J calls and clone size follow that table, whereas D and trimming were derived from the DNA. Among approximately 230,000 clones, 70% to 85% were seen once, and the ten largest hold 15%. Participant age was roughly 18 to 90 years, and participants resided in roughly 24 US areas. Recovery meant two consecutive negative NP/OP PCR tests, professional clearance, or resolved symptoms.

Sequenced input: PBMCs or T cells enriched from blood (not recorded which). J is TRBJ1-1 and V is TRBV6-5, with D tentatively TRBD1 (6 bases). The TCR sequence derives from a middle-aged man who had recovered from COVID-19. The CDR3: CASYRGGPNTEAFF. The DNA of the CDR3 is TGTGCCAGCTACCGGGGGGGCCCGAACACTGAAGCTTTCTTT.